This is a list of T cell receptor beta chains from one sample in a study of resident and recirculating memory T cells in vitiligo. Sequenced by immunoSEQ multiplex PCR; TCRdb stores in-frame clones only, minus some. The sample consists of 60,000 to 80,000 clones, 80% to 95% of them appearing once. Sequencing used blood. These receptors came from a male donor with vitiligo. CDR3s include the opening cysteine and the closing phenylalanine or tryptophan. D genes are given only for firm matches. Expanded clones are given a class, and other clones once, few, many or no size at all.

abundance	v_gene	d_gene	j_gene	CDR3aa	CDR3nt
NA	TRBV4-1	TRBD1	TRBJ2-7	CASSQVDRAEQYF	TGCGCCAGCAGCCAAGTCGACAGGGCAGAGCAGTACTTC
NA	TRBV27	TRBD2	TRBJ2-7	CASSLSASGGAYEQYF	TGTGCCAGCAGTTTATCTGCCAGCGGGGGGGCCTACGAGCAGTACTTC
NA	TRBV5-6	NA	TRBJ2-3	CASSLAPTITDTQYF	TGTGCCAGCAGCTTGGCCCCTACCATCACAGATACGCAGTATTTT
NA	TRBV2	NA	TRBJ1-2	CASEDGQIYGYTF	TGTGCCAGCGAGGACGGACAGATCTATGGCTACACCTTC
once	TRBV5-4	TRBD1	TRBJ2-5	CASSLGGDRPFYIQYF	TGTGCCAGCAGCTTGGGGGGGGACAGGCCGTTCTATATCCAGTACTTC
once	TRBV28	TRBD1	TRBJ2-7	CASLSGAGGFYEQYF	TGTGCCAGCCTATCTGGAGCAGGGGGTTTCTACGAGCAGTACTTC
NA	TRBV5-5	NA	TRBJ1-2	CASSLDSSNYGYTF	TGTGCCAGCAGCTTGGACAGTAGTAACTATGGCTACACCTTC
NA	TRBV7-2	TRBD1	TRBJ1-4	CATRDSGEKLFF	TGTGCCACCCGGGACAGTGGTGAAAAACTGTTTTTT
NA	TRBV6-4	TRBD1	TRBJ1-1	CASSDGQGATEAFF	TGTGCCAGCAGTGACGGACAGGGGGCCACTGAAGCTTTCTTT
medium-sized	TRBV4-2	TRBD1	TRBJ1-4	CASSQDYGTGDEKLFF	TGTGCCAGCAGCCAAGATTACGGGACAGGGGACGAAAAACTGTTTTTT
NA	TRBV27	TRBD1	TRBJ1-1	CASSRQGVMNTEAFF	TGTGCCAGCAGCAGACAGGGGGTGATGAACACTGAAGCTTTCTTT
NA	TRBV4-2	TRBD1	TRBJ1-4	CASSPTDRGTNEKLFF	TGTGCCAGCAGCCCTACCGACAGGGGCACTAATGAAAAACTGTTTTTT
NA	TRBV28	NA	TRBJ2-7	CASSSTRTDPLSYEQYF	TGTGCCAGCAGTTCCACTCGGACAGATCCTTTATCCTACGAGCAGTACTTC
NA	TRBV2	TRBD1	TRBJ1-3	CASSALRGTGRGNTIYF	TGTGCCAGCAGCGCACTGAGGGGGACAGGACGGGGAAACACCATATATTTT
NA	TRBV4-3	TRBD1	TRBJ1-1	CASSQTQGAPEAFF	TGCGCCAGCAGCCAGACACAGGGGGCCCCTGAAGCTTTCTTT
NA	TRBV6-1	TRBD2	TRBJ2-7	CASSEGSGGVYEQYF	TGTGCCAGCAGTGAAGGTAGCGGGGGGGTCTACGAGCAGTACTTC
NA	TRBV7-9	TRBD1	TRBJ2-7	CASSPGAADGGTGRYEQYF	TGTGCCAGCAGCCCCGGTGCGGCAGATGGCGGGACAGGGAGGTACGAGCAGTACTTC
NA	TRBV7-9	TRBD1	TRBJ1-1	CASSPRTGGASSTEAFF	TGTGCCAGCAGCCCTCGGACAGGGGGCGCATCAAGTACTGAAGCTTTCTTT
once	TRBV6-5	NA	TRBJ1-6	CASSFGSSYNSPLHF	TGTGCCAGCAGTTTCGGGAGCTCCTATAATTCACCCCTCCACTTT
once	TRBV7-2	TRBD2	TRBJ2-7	CASSLTSGGAYEQYF	TGTGCCAGCAGCTTAACTAGCGGGGGGGCCTACGAGCAGTACTTC
NA	TRBV2	TRBD1	TRBJ1-5	CASTGQEMYQPQHF	TGTGCCAGCACCGGACAGGAGATGTATCAGCCCCAGCATTTT
once	TRBV7-2	NA	TRBJ1-5	CASSSGSWGRDNQPQHF	TGTGCCAGCAGCTCCGGGAGCTGGGGTAGGGACAATCAGCCCCAGCATTTT
NA	TRBV28	NA	TRBJ2-6	CASRAGSGANVLTF	TGTGCCAGTCGAGCGGGTTCTGGGGCCAACGTCCTGACTTTC
few	TRBV5-6	NA	TRBJ1-1	CASSLVRENTEAFF	TGTGCCAGCAGCTTGGTCAGGGAGAACACTGAAGCTTTCTTT
NA	TRBV5-6	TRBD1	TRBJ1-2	CASSSVDRGPYGYTF	TGTGCCAGCAGCTCCGTTGACAGGGGGCCTTATGGCTACACCTTC
once	TRBV4-1	NA	TRBJ2-1	CASSQEFHGGSEQFF	TGCGCCAGCAGCCAAGAGTTCCACGGGGGAAGTGAGCAGTTCTTC
NA	TRBV14	NA	TRBJ1-2	CASSQVRGSGYTF	TGTGCCAGCAGCCAAGTTAGGGGCTCTGGCTACACCTTC
NA	TRBV6-4	NA	TRBJ2-2	CASSPSITGELFF	TGTGCCAGCAGTCCTAGCATCACCGGGGAGCTGTTTTTT
NA	TRBV7-6	TRBD2	TRBJ2-3	CASSRPTSGGEDTQYF	TGTGCCAGCAGCCGCCCCACTAGCGGGGGGGAAGATACGCAGTATTTT
few	TRBV4-2	TRBD2	TRBJ2-1	CASSHGTSGGADEQFF	TGTGCCAGCAGCCACGGGACTAGCGGGGGGGCGGATGAGCAGTTCTTC
NA	TRBV10-3	TRBD2	TRBJ2-1	CAISESTLAGDNEQFF	TGTGCCATCAGTGAGTCGACACTAGCGGGGGACAATGAGCAGTTCTTC
NA	TRBV2	TRBD1	TRBJ1-1	CASREQGANTEAFF	TGTGCCAGCAGAGAGCAGGGGGCGAACACTGAAGCTTTCTTT
NA	TRBV7-2	TRBD2	TRBJ2-1	CASSFASGDYNEQFF	TGTGCCAGCAGCTTCGCTAGCGGGGACTACAATGAGCAGTTCTTC
once	TRBV5-1	NA	TRBJ2-5	CASSIGQQETQYF	TGCGCCAGCAGCATTGGACAGCAAGAGACCCAGTACTTC
NA	TRBV19	NA	TRBJ1-1	CASSITTGVATEAFF	TGTGCCAGTAGTATAACCACCGGGGTTGCCACTGAAGCTTTCTTT
NA	TRBV7-8	NA	TRBJ2-5	CASRRYQETQYF	TGTGCCAGCAGGAGGTACCAAGAGACCCAGTACTTC
NA	TRBV2	NA	TRBJ2-7	CASSVRSEQYF	TGTGCCAGCAGTGTTCGGTCCGAGCAGTACTTC
NA	TRBV5-1	NA	TRBJ2-3	CASSLSTRASTDTQYF	TGCGCCAGCAGCTTGTCGACGCGGGCTAGCACAGATACGCAGTATTTT
NA	TRBV29-1	NA	TRBJ2-7	CSVEDRRGHNEQYF	TGCAGCGTTGAAGATCGGCGGGGTCACAACGAGCAGTACTTC
once	TRBV7-3	TRBD1	TRBJ2-3	CASSTTGQADTQYF	TGTGCCAGCAGCACGACGGGACAGGCAGATACGCAGTATTTT
NA	TRBV5-1	TRBD1	TRBJ2-1	CASRSGPGDRDYNEQFF	TGCGCCAGCAGATCGGGTCCCGGGGACAGGGACTACAATGAGCAGTTCTTC
NA	TRBV27	TRBD1	TRBJ2-3	CASRWAGTGTLTDTQYF	TGTGCCAGCAGATGGGCCGGGACAGGGACGCTCACAGATACGCAGTATTTT
NA	TRBV4-1	NA	TRBJ1-2	CASSQEWRGGYTF	TGCGCCAGCAGCCAAGAATGGAGGGGTGGCTACACCTTC
NA	TRBV7-2	NA	TRBJ2-2	CASSLVDSGELFF	TGTGCCAGCAGCTTAGTCGACAGCGGGGAGCTGTTTTTT
NA	TRBV6-5	NA	TRBJ2-7	CASSSRTRTPEQYF	TGTGCCAGCAGTTCCAGGACTCGAACGCCCGAGCAGTACTTC